This T cell receptor beta chain was sequenced during a study of vaccination and CD4 T cells after COVID-19. This clonotype has more than one count but fewer than ten. Its antigen remains unidentified. Sequenced with the Oncomine TCR Beta short-read assay was DNA taken from cultured CD4+ T cells. From the PCR reads, TCRdb called clonotypes with MiXCR, one entry per CDR3 protein. This repertoire shows approximately 11,000 distinct CDR3 sequences, approximately 64% found once; its top ten account for 20% to 30%. Treatment indicated: approximately nine-day PBMC culture with coronavirus spike peptide pools or control peptides (ViraFEST assay). This CDR3 has 13 residues. Germline V gene sequence: CDR1 MRHNA, CDR2 SNTAGT. The V gene lost 3 bases and the J gene lost 4 bases, with 9 bases spanning the gap.

The sequence was obtained from a human donor who had recovered from COVID-19. The genes are TRBV6-4 and TRBJ2-5; D is unresolved. The sequences come from CD4+ T cells from blood, cultured in vitro, collected before SARS-CoV-2 vaccination. The CDR3 coding sequence is TGTGCCAGCAGTGAATGGGAAGGAGAGACCCAGTACTTC. Translating it yields CASSEWEGETQYF.